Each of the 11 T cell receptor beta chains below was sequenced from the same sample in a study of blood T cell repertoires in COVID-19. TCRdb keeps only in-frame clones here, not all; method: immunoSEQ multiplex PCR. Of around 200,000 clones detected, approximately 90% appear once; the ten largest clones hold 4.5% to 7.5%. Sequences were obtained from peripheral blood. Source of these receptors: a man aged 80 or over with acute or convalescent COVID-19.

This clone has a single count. The CDR3 reads CASRPGSQETQYF. The DNA for the CDR3 is TGTGCCAGCCGACCAGGGTCCCAAGAGACCCAGTACTTC. This chain joins TRBV18 and TRBJ2-5, with D perhaps matching TRBD1 (5 bases). With 8 bases removed from V and 1 base from J, the gap between germline ends came to 11 bases. This CDR3 is 13 amino acids long. Germline-derived CDR1 and CDR2 are KGHSH and LQKENI.

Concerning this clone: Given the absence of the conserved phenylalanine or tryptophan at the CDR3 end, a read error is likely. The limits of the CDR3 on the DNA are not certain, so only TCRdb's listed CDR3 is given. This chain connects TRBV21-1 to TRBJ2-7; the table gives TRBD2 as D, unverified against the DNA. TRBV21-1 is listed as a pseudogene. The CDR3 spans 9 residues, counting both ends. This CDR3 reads CASTCGVEA.

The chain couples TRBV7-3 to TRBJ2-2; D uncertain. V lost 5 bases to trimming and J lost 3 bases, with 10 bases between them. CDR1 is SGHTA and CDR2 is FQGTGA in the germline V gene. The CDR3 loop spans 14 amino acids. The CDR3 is CASSTGLDTGELFF. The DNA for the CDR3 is TGTGCCAGCAGCACGGGTCTGGACACCGGGGAGCTGTTTTTT.

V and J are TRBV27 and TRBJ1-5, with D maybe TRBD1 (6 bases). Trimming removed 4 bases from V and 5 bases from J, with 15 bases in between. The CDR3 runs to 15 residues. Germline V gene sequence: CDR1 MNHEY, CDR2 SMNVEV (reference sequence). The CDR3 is CASSSPGDRDQPQHF. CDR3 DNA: TGTGCCAGCAGTTCCCCAGGGGACCGGGATCAGCCCCAGCATTTT.

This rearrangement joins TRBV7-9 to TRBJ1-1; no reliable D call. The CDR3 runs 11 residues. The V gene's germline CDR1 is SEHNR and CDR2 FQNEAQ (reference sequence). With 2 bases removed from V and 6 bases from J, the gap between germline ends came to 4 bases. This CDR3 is CASSLSSEAFF. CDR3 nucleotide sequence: TGTGCCAGCAGCTTAAGCTCTGAAGCTTTCTTT.

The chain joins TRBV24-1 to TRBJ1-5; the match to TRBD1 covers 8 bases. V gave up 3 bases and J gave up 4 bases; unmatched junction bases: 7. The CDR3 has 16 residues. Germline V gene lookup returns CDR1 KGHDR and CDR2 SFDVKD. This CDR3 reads CATSDPKQGGNQPQHF. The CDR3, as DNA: TGTGCCACCAGTGATCCGAAACAGGGGGGAAATCAGCCCCAGCATTTT.

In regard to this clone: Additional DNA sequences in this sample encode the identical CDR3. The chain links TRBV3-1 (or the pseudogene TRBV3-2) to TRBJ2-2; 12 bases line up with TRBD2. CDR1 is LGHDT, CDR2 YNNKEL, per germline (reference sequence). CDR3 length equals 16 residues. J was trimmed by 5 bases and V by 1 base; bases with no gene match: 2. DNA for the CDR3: TGTGCCAGCAGCCAAGGTCTAGCGGGAGGGACCGGGGAGCTGTTTTTT. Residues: CASSQGLAGGTGELFF.

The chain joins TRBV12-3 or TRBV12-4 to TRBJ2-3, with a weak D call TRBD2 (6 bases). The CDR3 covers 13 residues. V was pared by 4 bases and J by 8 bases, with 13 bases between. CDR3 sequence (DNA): TGTGCCAGCAGTTCCGGCACGGGAGTTACGCAGTATTTT. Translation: CASSSGTGVTQYF.

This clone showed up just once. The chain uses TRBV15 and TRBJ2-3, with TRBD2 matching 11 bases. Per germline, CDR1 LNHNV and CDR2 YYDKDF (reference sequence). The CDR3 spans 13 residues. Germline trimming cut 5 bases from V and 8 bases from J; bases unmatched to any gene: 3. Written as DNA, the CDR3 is TGTGCCACCAGCGCCGGGACTAGCGGTACGCAGTATTTT. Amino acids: CATSAGTSGTQYF.

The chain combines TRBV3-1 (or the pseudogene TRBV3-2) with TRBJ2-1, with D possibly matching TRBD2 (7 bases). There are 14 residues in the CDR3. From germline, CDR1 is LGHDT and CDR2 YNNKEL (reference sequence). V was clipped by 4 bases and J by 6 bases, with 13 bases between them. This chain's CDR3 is CASSRSGTTNEQFF. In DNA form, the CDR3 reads TGTGCCAGCAGCCGAAGCGGGACAACCAATGAGCAGTTCTTC.

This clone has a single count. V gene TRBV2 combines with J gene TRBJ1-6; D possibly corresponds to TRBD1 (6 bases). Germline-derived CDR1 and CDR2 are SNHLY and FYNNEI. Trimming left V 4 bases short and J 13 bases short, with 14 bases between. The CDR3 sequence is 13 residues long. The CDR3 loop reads CASSVDSYAPLHF. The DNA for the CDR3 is TGTGCCAGCAGTGTGGACAGCTATGCTCCCCTCCACTTT.